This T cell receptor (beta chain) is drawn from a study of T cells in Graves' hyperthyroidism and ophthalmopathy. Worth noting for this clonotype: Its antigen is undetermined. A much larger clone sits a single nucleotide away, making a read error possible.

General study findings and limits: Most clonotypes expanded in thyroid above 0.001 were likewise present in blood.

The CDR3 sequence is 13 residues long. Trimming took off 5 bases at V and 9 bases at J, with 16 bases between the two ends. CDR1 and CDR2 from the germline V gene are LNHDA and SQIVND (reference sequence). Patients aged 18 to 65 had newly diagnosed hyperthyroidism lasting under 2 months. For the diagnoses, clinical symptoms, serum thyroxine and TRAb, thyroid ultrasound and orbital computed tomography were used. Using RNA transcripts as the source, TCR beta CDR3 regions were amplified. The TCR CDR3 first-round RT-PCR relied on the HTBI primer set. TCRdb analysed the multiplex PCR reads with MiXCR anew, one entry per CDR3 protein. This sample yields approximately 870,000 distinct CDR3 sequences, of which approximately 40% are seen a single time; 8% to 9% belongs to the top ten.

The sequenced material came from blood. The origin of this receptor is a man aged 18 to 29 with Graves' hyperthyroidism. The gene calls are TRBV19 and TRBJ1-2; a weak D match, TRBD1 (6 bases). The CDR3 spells CASSSSEGESYTF. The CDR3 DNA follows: TGTGCCAGTAGTTCGTCCGAGGGGGAAAGCTACACCTTC. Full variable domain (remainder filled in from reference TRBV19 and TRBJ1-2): DGGITQSPKYLFRKEGQNVTLSCEQNLNHDAMYWYRQDPGQGLRLIYYSQIVNDFQKGDIAEGYSVSREKKESFPLTVTSAQKNPTAFYLCASSSSEGESYTFGSGTRLTVV.